The 5 T cell receptor beta chains given below trace back to one sample, sequenced in a study of cytomegalovirus exposure and HLA in healthy donors. PCR amplification relied on 60 Vbeta primers (plus 13 Jbeta primers). Repertoires were generated with immunoSEQ multiplex PCR, while TCRdb's copy carries only in-frame clones and drops some. The profile shows some 150,000 clones, 80% of them singletons. Input material: PBMCs. Every receptor here comes from a man younger than 30 in good health and CMV-seropositive.

This clone appeared once. The chain combines TRBV6-1 with TRBJ1-2; maybe TRBD1 (5 bases). This CDR3 is 15 amino acids long. With 4 bases removed from V and 0 bases from J, the gap between germline ends came to 12 bases. Germline loops: CDR1 MNHNS, CDR2 SASEGT. The CDR3 DNA is TGTGCCAGCAGTGGGCAGGGCCCAGCTAACTATGGCTACACCTTC. Its translation is CASSGQGPANYGYTF.

The J gene is TRBJ1-2, the V gene TRBV9, with D tentatively TRBD1 (5 bases). Trimming stripped 7 bases from V and 8 bases from J, with 15 bases between. The CDR3 totals 12 residues. Germline V gene data show CDR1 as SGDLS and CDR2 as YYNGEE. The CDR3 DNA is TGTGCCAGCGCCCGGGGGGACGGGGGCTACACCTTC. Translation: CASARGDGGYTF. The variable domain in full, with the rest retrieved from reference TRBV9 and TRBJ1-2, is DSGVTQTPKHLITATGQRVTLRCSPRSGDLSVYWYQQSLDQGLQFLIQYYNGEERAKGNILERFSAQQFPDLHSELNLSSLELGDSALYFCASARGDGGYTFGSGTRLTVV.

The chain has TRBV5-8 and TRBJ2-1, with D perhaps TRBD2 (5 bases). This CDR3 has 15 residues. V was cut by 0 bases and J by 0 bases, with 7 bases left in between. The germline gives CDR1 SGHTS, CDR2 YDEGEE. The CDR3 DNA is TGTGCCAGCAGCTTGGTACGGGGCTCCTACAATGAGCAGTTCTTC. Translating it yields CASSLVRGSYNEQFF.

The chain is built from TRBV15 and TRBJ2-3; D perhaps matches TRBD2 (5 bases). The germline CDR1 and CDR2 sequences are LNHNV and YYDKDF (reference sequence). Trimming cost V 5 bases and J 3 bases, with 6 bases left between them. This CDR3 is built from 12 residues. CDR3 nucleotide sequence: TGTGCCACCAGCCGGAGGACAGATACGCAGTATTTT. It is translated as CATSRRTDTQYF.

The CDR3 loop is CASSVDSRGYGYTF. The CDR3 DNA follows: TGTGCCAGCAGCGTAGATAGCAGGGGCTATGGCTACACCTTC. The chain has TRBV9 and TRBJ1-2; D perhaps matches TRBD1 (6 bases). This CDR3 has 14 amino acids. V gave up 0 bases and J gave up 4 bases, with 10 bases separating them. CDR1 is SGDLS, CDR2 YYNGEE, per germline. The complete variable domain, with remaining parts taken from reference TRBV9 and TRBJ1-2, reads DSGVTQTPKHLITATGQRVTLRCSPRSGDLSVYWYQQSLDQGLQFLIQYYNGEERAKGNILERFSAQQFPDLHSELNLSSLELGDSALYFCASSVDSRGYGYTFGSGTRLTVV.